The next 3 T cell receptor beta chains were all read from a single sample in a study of blood T cell repertoires in COVID-19. The assay was immunoSEQ multiplex PCR, and TCRdb's table has in-frame clones only and misses some. The table shows some 410,000 clones, with roughly 90% occurring only once. Input material: PBMCs or T cells enriched from blood (not recorded which). The receptor set was obtained from a woman aged 25 to 45 with acute COVID-19.

The chain combines TRBV4-1 with TRBJ1-2; 7 bases match TRBD1. The V gene end was trimmed by 1 base and the J gene end by 7 bases; junction bases not matched to a gene: 6. CDR1 is MGHRA and CDR2 is YSYEKL in the germline V gene. The CDR3 length is 14 residues. The CDR3 nucleotides are TGCGCCAGCAGCCAAGGACAGGGATCAGGTGGCTACACCTTC. Translating it yields CASSQGQGSGGYTF.

The rearrangement uses TRBV3-1 (or the pseudogene TRBV3-2) and TRBJ1-1; TRBD1 is a possible D gene (6 bases). Germline-derived CDR1 and CDR2 are LGHDT and YNNKEL (reference sequence). This CDR3 comprises 15 residues. Trimming took 0 bases from V and 1 from J, leaving 9 bases between them. The chain's CDR3 is CASSQDRGGNTEAFF. The CDR3 nucleotides are TGTGCCAGCAGCCAAGATAGGGGGGGGAACACTGAAGCTTTCTTT.

Note on this clone: The same CDR3 also results from other DNA sequences found in this sample. The CDR3 nucleotides are TGTGCCAGCAGTGGGGGACAGCTGCCTAATGAAAAACTGTTTTTT. Translating gives CASSGGQLPNEKLFF. The rearrangement links TRBV2 to TRBJ1-4; 7 nucleotides line up with TRBD1. Germline CDR1 is SNHLY and CDR2 is FYNNEI. V was pared by 4 bases and J by 3 bases, with 5 bases of the junction left unmatched. CDR3 length: 15 residues.